This T cell receptor (beta chain) appears in the sequencing data of a study of cytomegalovirus exposure and HLA in healthy donors. Germline CDR1 and CDR2: MNHEY and SMNVEV (reference sequence). The CDR3 runs 13 residues. Deletions cut 7 bases from V and 4 bases from J, with 13 bases between. About this clone itself: Antigen unknown.

Study outcomes and limitations: Certain sequence variants were highly shared and formed a cluster, and this cluster was likely a sequencing artifact. Researchers reportedly found TCR beta sequences accurately predicted most subjects' HLA-A and HLA-B alleles.

PCR was performed using 60 Vbeta and 13 Jbeta primers. Some clones are missing from TCRdb's copy, which holds only in-frame ones; the method was immunoSEQ multiplex PCR. The sample shows 120,000 or so clones, about three quarters of them seen only once. Input material: PBMCs. The sequence was collected from a man aged 30-40 years in good health and CMV-seronegative. The genes are TRBV27 and TRBJ1-1, with D unclear. This CDR3 is CASNLHRGTEAFF. DNA of the CDR3: TGTGCCAGCAACTTACATCGGGGCACTGAAGCTTTCTTT.